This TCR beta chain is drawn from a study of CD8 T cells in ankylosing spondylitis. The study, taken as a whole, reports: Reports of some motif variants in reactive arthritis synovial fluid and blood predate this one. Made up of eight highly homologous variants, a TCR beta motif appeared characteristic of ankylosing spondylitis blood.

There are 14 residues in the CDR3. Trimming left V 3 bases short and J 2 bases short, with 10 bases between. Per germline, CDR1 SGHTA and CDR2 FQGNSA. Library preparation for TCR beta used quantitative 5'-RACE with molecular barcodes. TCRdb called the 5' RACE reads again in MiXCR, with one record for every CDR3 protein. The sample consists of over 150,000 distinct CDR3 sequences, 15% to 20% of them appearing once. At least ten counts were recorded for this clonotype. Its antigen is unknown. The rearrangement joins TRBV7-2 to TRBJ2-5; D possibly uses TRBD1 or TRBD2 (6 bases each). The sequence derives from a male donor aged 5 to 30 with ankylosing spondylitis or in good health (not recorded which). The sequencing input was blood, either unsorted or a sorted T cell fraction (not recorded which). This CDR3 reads CASSFWRGQETQYF. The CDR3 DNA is TGTGCCAGCAGCTTCTGGAGGGGGCAAGAGACCCAGTACTTC.